Below are 24 T cell receptor beta chains sequenced from a single sample in a study of T cells after yellow fever vaccination. TCRdb processed the 5' RACE reads anew with MiXCR; each CDR3 protein has one entry. The table has approximately 550,000 distinct CDR3 sequences, roughly 21% seen once; the top ten hold 13% to 15%. The sample here was PBMCs, taken 15 days after the yellow fever booster vaccination. The receptors were gathered from a man in his thirties or forties who received the YFV17D yellow fever vaccine.

This chain uses TRBV3-1 with TRBJ2-3, with D perhaps matching TRBD2 (6 bases). The germline V and J ends were trimmed by 3 bases and 15 bases, with 22 bases remaining between them. Germline V lookup: CDR1 LGHDT, CDR2 YNNKEL (reference sequence). The CDR3 consists of 14 residues. CDR3 DNA: TGTGCCAGCAGCCAGGTAGTCTTTCGGGACTCCAAATATTTT. As protein: CASSQVVFRDSKYF.

This clonotype was observed at least ten times. The rearrangement joins TRBV5-5 to TRBJ2-3, with D perhaps matching TRBD2 (6 bases). Germline V lookup: CDR1 SGHKS, CDR2 YYEKEE (reference sequence). Trimming left V 0 bases short and J 7 bases short, with 12 bases between. CDR3 length: 14 residues. The CDR3 nucleotides are TGTGCCAGCAGCTTGGTCGATAGCGGCTATACGCAGTATTTT. It codes for CASSLVDSGYTQYF.

V and J are TRBV7-6 and TRBJ2-1; D possibly matches TRBD1 or TRBD2 (6 bases each). Trimming removed 5 bases from V and 1 base from J, with 15 bases in between. Germline CDR1 and CDR2: SGHVS and FNYEAQ. The CDR3 covers 16 residues. CDR3 residues: CASSRPSGASYNEQFF. The DNA of the CDR3 is TGTGCCAGCAGCAGGCCCTCGGGGGCGTCCTACAATGAGCAGTTCTTC.

This chain connects TRBV18 to TRBJ2-7, with 7 bases lining up with TRBD2. Per germline, CDR1 KGHSH and CDR2 LQKENI. V was clipped by 4 bases and J by 2 bases; unmatched bases: 8. The CDR3 is made up of 15 amino acids. CDR3 sequence reads: CASSLGGDAPYEQYF. The CDR3 nucleotides are TGTGCCAGCTCACTGGGAGGGGACGCGCCCTACGAGCAGTACTTC.

The chain has TRBV9 and TRBJ2-1; 7 bases agree with TRBD2. J lost 6 bases, V lost 1 base, and 7 bases had no gene match. In germline, CDR1 is SGDLS, CDR2 YYNGEE. This CDR3 is built from 15 residues. The DNA for the CDR3 is TGTGCCAGCAGCGTATTGGTGGGAGGGCGCAATGAGCAGTTCTTC. This encodes CASSVLVGGRNEQFF. Full variable domain (remainder filled in from reference TRBV9 and TRBJ2-1): DSGVTQTPKHLITATGQRVTLRCSPRSGDLSVYWYQQSLDQGLQFLIQYYNGEERAKGNILERFSAQQFPDLHSELNLSSLELGDSALYFCASSVLVGGRNEQFFGPGTRLTVL.

The chain carries TRBV7-9 and TRBJ1-1, with D tentatively TRBD1 (5 bases). Between the trimmed V and J ends, which lost 5 bases and 6 bases, there was a span of 19 bases. Per germline, CDR1 SEHNR and CDR2 FQNEAQ (reference sequence). There are 15 residues in the CDR3. The CDR3 sequence is CASSPQQVGNSEAFF. CDR3 DNA sequence: TGTGCCAGCAGCCCCCAACAGGTGGGCAATTCTGAAGCTTTCTTT.

The J gene is TRBJ2-7, the V gene TRBV7-2, with 8 bases lining up with TRBD2. The trim removed 5 bases at V and 0 bases at J, leaving 9 bases unmatched. The V gene's germline CDR1 is SGHTA and CDR2 FQGNSA. The CDR3 has 16 residues. CDR3 DNA sequence: TGTGCCAGCAGCCTGGGGGTAGCGGGGCCCTCCTACGAGCAGTACTTC. This codes for CASSLGVAGPSYEQYF.

The chain has TRBV6-5 and TRBJ2-7; possible D gene TRBD1, 6 bases. V lost 7 bases, J lost 6 bases, and 10 bases lay in between. CDR1 and CDR2 from the germline V gene are MNHEY and SVGAGI. CDR3 length: 11 residues. The CDR3 DNA follows: TGTGCCAGCACTACAGGGTTCGAGCAGTACTTC. Translating it yields CASTTGFEQYF.

The CDR3: CASQDPHRHTQYF. CDR3 DNA: TGTGCCAGCCAGGACCCCCACCGCCATACGCAGTATTTT. The genes are TRBV7-3 and TRBJ2-3; D unclear. This CDR3 contains 13 residues. Trimming stripped 8 bases from V and 7 bases from J, with 16 bases between. Germline CDR1 and CDR2: SGHTA and FQGTGA.

This clonotype was seen a single time. The chain carries TRBV5-6 and TRBJ2-7, with 8 bases fitting TRBD2. J was trimmed by 3 bases and V by 2 bases; bases with no gene match: 7. The CDR3 contains 15 residues. The germline gives CDR1 SGHDT, CDR2 YYEEEE. CDR3 DNA: TGTGCCAGCAGCTTCCGACTAGCGAGCCACTACGAGCAGTACTTC. Amino acids: CASSFRLASHYEQYF.

The genes are TRBV12-3 or TRBV12-4 and TRBJ2-7, with unresolved D. Trimming took 1 base from V and 4 from J, leaving 17 bases between them. This CDR3 has 16 amino acids. CDR3 in amino acids: CASSLGRALDRYEQYF. DNA for the CDR3: TGTGCCAGCAGTTTAGGACGAGCCTTAGATCGGTACGAGCAGTACTTC.

V gene TRBV7-2 combines with J gene TRBJ1-1, with 10 positions matching TRBD1. The CDR3 extends over 15 amino acids. Germline V CDR1 and CDR2: SGHTA, FQGNSA. The ends lost 3 bases at V and 6 bases at J; junction bases unmatched: 7. The CDR3 spells CASSFVGTGASEAFF. The CDR3 DNA follows: TGTGCCAGCAGCTTTGTAGGGACAGGGGCATCTGAAGCTTTCTTT.

The chain has TRBV7-9 and TRBJ2-3; tentative D call: TRBD2 (5 bases). The CDR3 covers 16 residues. Trimming took 4 bases from V and 0 from J, leaving 14 bases between them. In germline, CDR1 is SEHNR, CDR2 FQNEAQ (reference sequence). The CDR3 bases are TGTGCCAGCAGCTCCAACGGGGTCGGGAGCACAGATACGCAGTATTTT. Its protein is CASSSNGVGSTDTQYF.

This clonotype showed up just a few times. The chain uses TRBV10-3 and TRBJ1-1; possibly TRBD1 for D (5 bases). There are 13 residues in the CDR3. The ends were cut back, 6 bases at V and 5 bases at J, with 13 bases in the middle. Germline assignment: CDR1 ENHRY and CDR2 SYGVKD. The CDR3: CAIRTSGSTEAFF. The DNA for the CDR3 is TGTGCCATCAGAACTTCAGGGAGTACTGAAGCTTTCTTT.

This clonotype has a handful of counts. The J gene is TRBJ2-7, the V gene TRBV6-6; 8 bases fit TRBD1. Germline V gives CDR1 MNHNY, CDR2 SVGAGI (reference sequence). Trimming took 10 bases from V and 5 from J; bases not matched to a gene: 10. The CDR3 is 13 amino acids. Written as DNA, the CDR3 is TGTGCCACCGTCCAGACAGGGGAGGACGAGCAGTACTTC. It specifies CATVQTGEDEQYF.

The chain uses TRBV15 and TRBJ2-1; D is ambiguous. The CDR3 totals 15 residues. The V and J ends lost 0 bases and 4 bases respectively, with 10 bases between them. Germline assignment: CDR1 LNHNV and CDR2 YYDKDF (reference sequence). CDR3 residues: CATSRDIEEYNEQFF. The CDR3 nucleotides are TGTGCCACCAGCAGAGATATAGAGGAGTACAATGAGCAGTTCTTC.

This clonotype has just a few counts. The chain uses TRBV29-1 and TRBJ2-1; possibly TRBD1 or TRBD2 for D (6 bases each). Germline V gene lookup returns CDR1 SQVTM and CDR2 ANQGSEA. The CDR3 loop spans 14 amino acids. Trimming removed 3 bases from V and 8 bases from J, with 17 bases in between. In DNA form, the CDR3 reads TGCAGCGTTGACGCCAGGGGTCCGGGGGATGAGCAGTTCTTC. Translated, it gives CSVDARGPGDEQFF.

This rearrangement joins TRBV30 to TRBJ1-6; 9 positions agree with TRBD1. CDR1 is GTSNPN and CDR2 is SVGIG in the germline V gene (reference sequence). Unmatched junction bases numbered 6, after V lost 5 bases and J lost 4 bases. This CDR3 is 15 amino acids long. The chain's CDR3 is CAWEPDRGYNSPLHF. CDR3 coding DNA: TGTGCCTGGGAACCGGACAGGGGATATAATTCACCCCTCCACTTT.

This clonotype was counted ten times or more. The chain joins TRBV20-1 to TRBJ2-2; D remains unclear. Deletions cut 0 bases from V and 0 bases from J, with 8 bases between. Per the germline V gene, CDR1 is DFQATT and CDR2 is SNEGSKA (reference sequence). CDR3 size: 15 residues. The CDR3 DNA is TGCAGTGCTAGAGATCTGGCATCGAACACCGGGGAGCTGTTTTTT. This gives the protein CSARDLASNTGELFF.

Only one count was recorded for this clonotype. Its ends do not fully match the called genes, so a read error is possible. The chain combines TRBV5-1 with TRBJ2-7, with D perhaps matching TRBD1 (5 bases). The CDR3 is 16 amino acids. Germline V gene lookup returns CDR1 SGHRS and CDR2 YFSETQ. The CDR3 here is CTSSLGQTPGIYEQYF. In nucleotides, the CDR3 is TGCACCAGCAGCTTGGGGCAAACCCCGGGCATTTACGAGCAGTACTTC.

The rearrangement uses TRBV18 and TRBJ1-1; D may be TRBD1 (6 bases). The V end was cut by 5 bases, the J end by 0 bases, with 13 bases between. This CDR3 is 15 amino acids long. Germline CDR1 KGHSH, CDR2 LQKENI. CDR3 protein: CASSVPTGMNTEAFF. The DNA for the CDR3 is TGTGCCAGCTCAGTCCCGACAGGAATGAACACTGAAGCTTTCTTT. Variable domain in full (rest from reference TRBV18 and TRBJ1-1): NAGVMQNPRHLVRRRGQEARLRCSPMKGHSHVYWYRQLPEEGLKFMVYLQKENIIDESGMPKERFSAEFPKEGPSILRIQQVVRGDSAAYFCASSVPTGMNTEAFFGQGTRLTVV.

This clonotype was found a few times. V gene TRBV12-3 or TRBV12-4 combines with J gene TRBJ2-1; D not resolved. This CDR3 region has 17 residues. V lost 5 bases, J lost 4 bases, and 21 bases lay in between. CDR3 protein: CASSLGFSVGRYNEQFF. The CDR3 bases are TGTGCCAGCAGTCTTGGGTTCTCCGTGGGTCGATACAATGAGCAGTTCTTC.

The chain couples TRBV7-9 to TRBJ2-7; weak D call: TRBD1 (6 bases). The CDR3 length is 15 residues. Trimming removed 5 bases at V and 4 bases at J, with 18 bases between. Germline V gene data show CDR1 as SEHNR and CDR2 as FQNEAQ (reference sequence). This CDR3 reads CASSPHSTGGYEQYF. The CDR3 region has the DNA TGTGCCAGCAGCCCCCACTCGACAGGCGGATACGAGCAGTACTTC.

This clonotype was found a few times. The gene calls are TRBV29-1 and TRBJ1-6, with 9 bases identical to TRBD1. Germline V gene sequence: CDR1 SQVTM, CDR2 ANQGSEA. The CDR3 length is 14 residues. Trimming at V came to 7 bases and at J to 5 bases, leaving 6 bases not matched to a gene. The CDR3 DNA reads TGCAGCGCTTGGACAGGGGAACATAATTCACCCCTCCACTTT. Translating it yields CSAWTGEHNSPLHF.